This is a list of T cell receptor beta chains from one sample in a study of naive and memory T cell subsets. From the UMI-ligation and nested PCR reads, TCRdb called clonotypes with MiXCR, one entry per CDR3 protein. Among about 90,000 distinct CDR3 sequences, 10% to 12% were seen once, and the ten largest hold just over 0.13%. The sequenced material came from naive CD4+ T cells from blood. The receptors were sampled from a human donor in good health. Both conserved end residues are part of each CDR3. The D gene is left open where the match is weak. Size values are once, few and many counts, or a class for expanded clones, and some rows have none.

CDR3 length	V gene	J gene	D gene	clone size	CDR3 protein	CDR3 DNA
16	TRBV3-1	TRBJ1-4	.	.	CASSQQNRATNEKLFF	TGTGCCAGCAGTCAACAGAATAGAGCAACTAATGAAAAACTGTTTTTT
15	TRBV20-1	TRBJ1-1	TRBD1	many	CSAHGPTGGNTEAFF	TGCAGTGCCCACGGCCCCACAGGGGGCAACACTGAAGCTTTCTTT
13	TRBV5-1	TRBJ1-4	.	few	CASSSSPGRVLFF	TGCGCCAGCAGCTCAAGCCCGGGCCGCGTACTGTTTTTT
11	TRBV20-1	TRBJ2-3	.	.	CSARRDDTQYF	TGCAGTGCTAGAAGGGACGATACGCAGTATTTT
15	TRBV5-4	TRBJ2-7	TRBD2	.	CASSPGGAAGGEQYF	TGTGCCAGCAGCCCGGGGGGTGCAGCCGGTGGAGAGCAGTACTTC
15	TRBV6-1	TRBJ2-3	TRBD2	few	CASSEQSGGTDTQYF	TGTGCCAGCAGTGAACAGAGCGGGGGTACAGATACGCAGTATTTT
14	TRBV5-1	TRBJ2-1	.	many	CASRPRTSYNEQFF	TGCGCCAGCAGGCCAAGGACGTCCTACAATGAGCAGTTCTTC
15	TRBV19	TRBJ2-7	.	.	CASSIARTATYEQYF	TGTGCCAGTAGTATAGCTCGGACGGCAACCTACGAGCAGTACTTC
15	TRBV29-1	TRBJ2-3	.	few	CSVEVPPSEADTQYF	TGCAGCGTTGAGGTTCCGCCTAGCGAAGCAGATACGCAGTATTTT
16	TRBV19	TRBJ2-7	.	many	CASSTLTVTAAYEQYF	TGTGCCAGTAGTACCTTGACAGTGACAGCCGCCTACGAGCAGTACTTC
14	TRBV6-2/TRBV6-3	TRBJ2-3	.	.	CASRRHLSTDTQYF	TGTGCCAGCAGAAGACACTTAAGCACAGATACGCAGTATTTT
14	TRBV6-2/TRBV6-3	TRBJ2-7	TRBD2	.	CASSRTSASYEQYF	TGTGCCAGCAGTAGGACTAGCGCCTCCTACGAGCAGTACTTC
15	TRBV6-5	TRBJ1-3	TRBD1	few	CASSYTGTAGNTIYF	TGTGCCAGCAGTTACACCGGGACAGCTGGAAACACCATATATTTT
16	TRBV6-6	TRBJ2-7	.	.	CASSYSVRSVSYEQYF	TGTGCCAGCAGTTACTCGGTCCGTTCAGTCTCCTACGAGCAGTACTTC
16	TRBV3-1	TRBJ1-2	.	.	CASSQGPPGANYGYTF	TGTGCCAGCAGCCAAGGACCCCCCGGGGCTAACTATGGCTACACCTTC
15	TRBV3-1	TRBJ2-1	.	many	CASSHGSFQGPNSVF	TGTGCCAGCAGCCACGGCTCTTTCCAGGGGCCCAATTCGGTCTTC
15	TRBV20-1	TRBJ2-5	TRBD1	many	CSAAPTGGFGETQYF	TGCAGTGCTGCCCCGACAGGGGGTTTCGGAGAGACCCAGTACTTC
15	TRBV7-9	TRBJ1-6	TRBD1	few	CASSLGQGGLSPLHF	TGTGCCAGCAGCTTAGGACAGGGAGGGCTCTCACCCCTCCACTTT
17	TRBV20-1	TRBJ1-6	.	few	CSAATRTESSYNSPLHF	TGCAGTGCTGCTACCCGGACAGAGAGCTCCTATAATTCACCCCTCCACTTT
15	TRBV6-1	TRBJ1-1	TRBD1	few	CASSAPWDRATEAFF	TGTGCCAGCAGTGCTCCCTGGGACAGGGCCACTGAAGCTTTCTTT
14	TRBV3-1	TRBJ2-5	.	few	CASSQELQKQTQYF	TGTGCCAGCAGCCAAGAACTCCAGAAACAGACCCAGTACTTC
17	TRBV6-2/TRBV6-3	TRBJ2-1	TRBD2	few	CASSLMRTSGSTNEQFF	TGTGCCAGCAGTCTAATGCGGACTAGCGGGAGCACGAATGAGCAGTTCTTC
14	TRBV2	TRBJ2-1	.	few	CATRARIPNNEQFF	TGTGCTACCAGGGCACGGATTCCAAACAATGAGCAGTTCTTC
16	TRBV3-1	TRBJ2-7	TRBD2	few	CASNNRGAGVPYEQYF	TGTGCCAGCAACAACCGGGGAGCGGGAGTTCCCTACGAGCAGTACTTC
15	TRBV4-1	TRBJ1-1	.	.	CASSRPEIVNTEAFF	TGCGCCAGCAGCCGCCCCGAAATTGTGAACACTGAAGCTTTCTTT
16	TRBV4-1	TRBJ2-5	TRBD2	many	CASSQEERGGQETQYF	TGCGCCAGCAGCCAAGAAGAGCGGGGAGGCCAAGAGACCCAGTACTTC
14	TRBV2	TRBJ1-4	.	.	CASSELISNEKLFF	TGTGCCAGCAGTGAACTTATTTCTAATGAAAAACTGTTTTTT
15	TRBV7-9	TRBJ2-1	TRBD2	many	CASSSSGGPGDEQFF	TGTGCCAGCAGCTCTAGCGGGGGGCCAGGGGATGAGCAGTTCTTC
15	TRBV7-9	TRBJ2-5	.	few	CASSPLGPLRETQYF	TGTGCCAGCAGCCCCCTAGGCCCCCTTCGGGAGACCCAGTACTTC
14	TRBV20-1	TRBJ2-3	.	many	CSAQRGQSTDTQYF	TGCAGTGCTCAACGTGGACAGAGCACAGATACGCAGTATTTT
13	TRBV29-1	TRBJ2-7	TRBD1	few	CSAHRDRDDEQYF	TGCAGCGCCCACCGGGACAGGGACGACGAGCAGTACTTC
14	TRBV7-2	TRBJ2-1	.	.	CASSLGGLANEQFF	TGTGCCAGCAGCTTAGGGGGCCTAGCCAATGAGCAGTTCTTC
14	TRBV6-5	TRBJ2-1	.	.	CASRLGGHYNEQFF	TGTGCCAGCAGGCTGGGCGGTCACTACAATGAGCAGTTCTTC
20	TRBV27	TRBJ2-3	.	many	CASPEEGRDGVRVFSDTQYF	TGTGCCAGCCCGGAAGAGGGACGGGATGGTGTGCGGGTATTCTCAGATACGCAGTATTTT
13	TRBV5-1	TRBJ2-2	.	few	CATSRGNTGELFF	TGCGCCACTTCGCGGGGGAACACCGGGGAGCTGTTTTTT
15	TRBV7-2	TRBJ2-5	.	.	CASSSQVLGQETQYF	TGTGCCAGCAGCTCACAGGTCCTGGGACAAGAGACCCAGTACTTC
14	TRBV13	TRBJ2-7	.	many	CASSLVQVSYEQYF	TGTGCCAGCAGCTTAGTCCAGGTCAGCTACGAGCAGTACTTC
17	TRBV7-9	TRBJ1-5	TRBD1	.	CASSRGTASVYNQPQHF	TGTGCCAGCAGCCGAGGGACAGCCTCAGTGTATAATCAGCCCCAGCATTTT
15	TRBV12-3/TRBV12-4	TRBJ2-3	.	.	CASSPARGTTDTQYF	TGTGCCAGCAGCCCAGCTAGGGGAACCACAGATACGCAGTATTTT
13	TRBV20-1	TRBJ2-1	TRBD2	few	CSAVGLAGNEQFF	TGCAGTGCTGTGGGACTAGCCGGCAATGAGCAGTTCTTC
16	TRBV12-3/TRBV12-4	TRBJ2-6	.	many	CASSPVGMAGANVLTF	TGTGCCAGCAGTCCCGTCGGTATGGCTGGGGCCAACGTCCTGACTTTC
14	TRBV10-3	TRBJ2-7	TRBD2	.	CAIGGLAGSYEQYF	TGTGCCATCGGCGGACTAGCGGGGTCCTACGAGCAGTACTTC
13	TRBV11-1	TRBJ1-1	.	.	CASSLVAGTEAFF	TGTGCCAGCAGCTTAGTAGCCGGGACTGAAGCTTTCTTT
20	TRBV5-1	TRBJ2-4	TRBD2	.	CASSWGETSGSGQAKNIQYF	TGCGCCAGCAGCTGGGGGGAAACTAGCGGCAGTGGCCAAGCCAAAAACATTCAGTACTTC
14	TRBV10-2	TRBJ2-7	.	.	CASNSGTGPYEQYF	TGCGCCAGCAATTCCGGGACGGGTCCCTACGAGCAGTACTTC
15	TRBV12-3/TRBV12-4	TRBJ1-1	TRBD1	once	CASSSTGGSNTEAFF	TGTGCCAGCAGTTCGACAGGGGGTTCGAACACTGAAGCTTTCTTT
14	TRBV7-2	TRBJ2-3	TRBD2	many	CASRTSGGSDTQYF	TGTGCCAGCAGGACTAGCGGGGGGTCAGATACGCAGTATTTT
16	TRBV18	TRBJ1-1	.	few	CASSPRPHDTNTEAFF	TGTGCCAGCTCACCTCGACCTCATGACACGAACACTGAAGCTTTCTTT
15	TRBV18	TRBJ1-1	.	.	CASSRAVEMNTEAFF	TGTGCCAGCTCACGGGCAGTAGAAATGAACACTGAAGCTTTCTTT
17	TRBV27	TRBJ2-7	TRBD1	few	CASSLPPGTGGFREQYF	TGTGCCAGCAGTTTACCTCCTGGGACAGGGGGCTTTAGGGAGCAGTACTTC
14	TRBV7-9	TRBJ2-1	TRBD2	.	CASSPSGSDNEQFF	TGTGCCAGCAGCCCAAGCGGGAGTGACAATGAGCAGTTCTTC
11	TRBV12-3/TRBV12-4	TRBJ1-1	.	.	CASSLGSKAFF	TGTGCCAGCAGTTTGGGCTCGAAGGCTTTCTTT
13	TRBV6-6	TRBJ2-7	.	.	CASTHSLGTPMYF	TGTGCCAGCACCCACAGTCTAGGGACCCCGATGTACTTC